This T cell receptor (beta chain) was recorded in a study of cytomegalovirus exposure and HLA in healthy donors. Background on the study: The 120 or so validation repertoires were reported in a later analysis to have been generated on the same platform as the roughly 720 first-cohort repertoires.

Whole-study results and caveats: The tendency of first-cohort TCR clusters to co-occur in the 120 or so validation repertoires was identified by a subsequent analysis. Associated with cytomegalovirus, according to the listing, were 170 or so TCR beta chains.

The CDR3 spans 18 residues. Germline V gene data show CDR1 as SGHDN and CDR2 as FVKESK. Trimming took 1 base from V and 4 from J, leaving 20 bases between them. This clone was detected once. Its specificity is unknown. Clones were read by immunoSEQ multiplex PCR, and TCRdb kept only the in-frame ones, dropping some. The repertoire holds some 250,000 clones, 80% to 95% seen once, with approximately 3.1% in the top ten. This chain connects TRBV14 to TRBJ1-3, with a weak D call TRBD1 (6 bases). Input material: PBMCs. This clonotype was sampled from a woman aged 25 to 39 in good health and CMV-seronegative. In DNA form, the CDR3 reads TGTGCCAGCAGCCAAGGATTTTATACGAGGGGGAAAGGAAACACCATATATTTT. As protein: CASSQGFYTRGKGNTIYF.